This TCR beta chain is drawn from a study of shared clonotypes between healthy human individuals. Assay: immunoSEQ multiplex PCR; the TCRdb copy retains only in-frame clones and omits some. The sample contains around 700,000 clones, 55% to 75% of which appear only once. The CDR3 covers 15 residues. CDR1 SGDLS and CDR2 YYNGEE come from the germline V gene. Trimming took 4 bases from V and 3 from J, leaving 16 bases between them. A single count supports this clone. The sample taken for sequencing was memory CD4+ T cells sorted from blood. This sample's subset: CD45RA-negative fraction. This rearrangement joins TRBV9 to TRBJ2-5; tentative D call: TRBD2 (6 bases). This sequence was found in a woman in her thirties in good health. The CDR3 loop is CASSLRRGREETQYF. The CDR3 bases are TGTGCCAGCAGCCTCAGGAGGGGCAGAGAAGAGACCCAGTACTTC.